Listed below are T cell receptor beta chains from one sample, sequenced in a study of shared clonotypes between healthy human individuals. The data were produced by immunoSEQ multiplex PCR, yet TCRdb's version contains in-frame clones alone and is incomplete. This table holds 2,500,000 or so clones, just over 90% found once. The specimen sequenced was naive CD4+ T cells sorted from blood. The receptor set was obtained from a man younger than 35 in good health. CDR3s include the opening cysteine and the closing phenylalanine or tryptophan. Each record gives: clone size, J gene, V gene, D gene, CDR3 DNA, CDR3 protein. D genes are given only for firm matches. Clone size is not always given. Where it is, it says once, few, many or a class for expanded clones.

>-|TRBJ2-7|TRBV5-1|TRBD1
TGCGCCAGCGCGTTGACAGGGCTGAGCTCCTACGAGCAGTACTTC
CASALTGLSSYEQYF
>-|TRBJ2-3|TRBV7-9|-
TGTGCCAGCAGCTTAGATGCGGGGCTAAGCACAGATACGCAGTATTTT
CASSLDAGLSTDTQYF
>-|TRBJ2-1|TRBV25-1|TRBD1
TGTGCCAGCAGTTCCGGACAGGGGCGCTACAATGAGCAGTTCTTC
CASSSGQGRYNEQFF
>-|TRBJ2-3|TRBV7-8|TRBD2
TGTGCCAGCAGCTTAGGAGCTAGCGGGACCACAGATACGCAGTATTTT
CASSLGASGTTDTQYF
>few|TRBJ2-3|TRBV5-6|-
TGTGCCAGCAGCTTAGCGGATACGCAGTATTTT
CASSLADTQYF
>-|TRBJ2-5|TRBV28|-
TGTGCCAGCAGTTTGAGGGTAGGCGAGACCCAGTACTTC
CASSLRVGETQYF
>-|TRBJ1-1|TRBV7-2|-
TGTGCCAGCAGCTTAGTCGGCAGGCGGGACTCTGTAATCACTGAAGCTTTCTTT
CASSLVGRRDSVITEAFF
>-|TRBJ2-1|TRBV7-9|-
TGTGCCAGCAGCTTAGGAACGCGACTAGAGCAGTTCTTC
CASSLGTRLEQFF
>-|TRBJ2-7|TRBV18|-
TGTGCCAGCTCACCCCTCAATCCCGGGACTGGCTTCTACGAGCAGTACTTC
CASSPLNPGTGFYEQYF
>-|TRBJ1-2|TRBV5-1|-
TGCGCCAGCAGCTTGGACAGGGCCTTAGAGGGAGGCTACACCTTC
CASSLDRALEGGYTF